These 28 T cell receptor beta chains came from one sample sequenced in a study of blood T cell repertoires in COVID-19 (dated by TCRdb to the early 2020s). The method was the immunoSEQ multiplex PCR assay. The table was pulled from immuneACCESS by TCRdb, which kept in-frame rearrangements only. Such tables lose some clones; where checked, under half of the loss comes from unresolved V genes, and the rest has no known cause. This sample comprises roughly 140,000 clones, 80% to 90% of them detected only once. The ten largest clones represent about 1.7% of the sample. The sequencing sample was made of peripheral blood. These receptors originate from a woman between 50 and 59 years old with acute or convalescent COVID-19.

V usage is TRBV5-1 and J usage is TRBJ1-3; the match to TRBD1 covers 7 bases. The CDR3 is 17 residues long. The germline V gene has CDR1 SGHRS and CDR2 YFSETQ. The trim removed 3 bases at V and 0 bases at J, leaving 9 bases unmatched. The CDR3 nucleotides read TGCGCCAGCAGCTCTCTGACCCAGGGGGTCTCTGGAAACACCATATATTTT. As protein: CASSSLTQGVSGNTIYF.

The gene calls are TRBV12-3 or TRBV12-4 and TRBJ1-2; D call uncertain. This CDR3 has 12 amino acids. V was shortened by 2 bases and J by 7 bases, with 8 bases between the two germline ends. For the CDR3, the DNA is TGTGCCAGCAGTTTATTAGGAGTTGGCTACACCTTC. This translates into CASSLLGVGYTF.

This clone has a handful of counts. The rearrangement uses TRBV28 and TRBJ2-1; 7 bases match TRBD1. The CDR3 length is 11 residues. Trimming at V came to 10 bases and at J to 5 bases, leaving 2 bases not matched to a gene. Germline V gene lookup returns CDR1 MDHEN and CDR2 SYDVKM. CDR3 bases: TGTGCCATAGGGACAGACAATGAGCAGTTCTTC. Its protein is CAIGTDNEQFF.

The chain joins TRBV9 to TRBJ1-2; weak D call: TRBD1 (6 bases). CDR1 is SGDLS and CDR2 is YYNGEE in the germline V gene. This CDR3 is 14 amino acids long. V lost 2 bases to trimming and J lost 8 bases, with 16 bases between them. Here the CDR3 DNA reads TGTGCCAGCAGCGTGGACAGCAAACCGGGGGGCTACACCTTC. As protein: CASSVDSKPGGYTF.

This chain connects TRBV19 to TRBJ1-2; D gene unclear. Germline values: CDR1 LNHDA, CDR2 SQIVND (reference sequence). The CDR3 is made up of 14 amino acids. V gave up 5 bases and J gave up 5 bases, with 15 bases separating them. This CDR3 is CASSSRVWPYGYTF. Here the CDR3 DNA reads TGTGCCAGTAGTTCGAGGGTGTGGCCGTATGGCTACACCTTC.

The chain couples TRBV4-2 to TRBJ2-1; D remains unclear. The ends were cut back, 0 bases at V and 6 bases at J, with 6 bases in the middle. CDR1 is LGHNA and CDR2 is YNFKEQ in the germline V gene. The CDR3 runs 13 residues. The CDR3 is CASSQEQFNEQFF. CDR3 DNA sequence: TGTGCCAGCAGCCAAGAACAGTTCAATGAGCAGTTCTTC.

J is TRBJ1-5 and V is TRBV7-8, with D perhaps TRBD1 (6 bases). Germline CDR1 SGHVS, CDR2 FQNEAQ. The length of the CDR3 is 15 residues. Trimming took 2 bases from V and 5 from J, leaving 13 bases between them. The CDR3 DNA reads as TGTGCCAGCAGCTTATACAGTAACAGGGATCAGCCCCAGCATTTT. Protein product: CASSLYSNRDQPQHF.

This clone has a single count. V is TRBV9 and J is TRBJ1-6, with D unclear. Germline CDR1 reads SGDLS; CDR2 reads YYNGEE. V was clipped by 0 bases and J by 5 bases, with 6 bases between them. The length of the CDR3 is 14 residues. The CDR3 protein is CASSVAGNNSPLHF. CDR3 DNA sequence: TGTGCCAGCAGCGTAGCGGGGAATAATTCACCCCTCCACTTT.

The chain has TRBV3-1 (or the pseudogene TRBV3-2) and TRBJ1-6, with TRBD1 matching over 7 bases. The CDR3 covers 16 residues. J lost 1 base, V lost 6 bases, and 6 bases had no gene match. CDR1 and CDR2 (germline): LGHDT, YNNKEL (reference sequence). CDR3 in DNA: TGTGCCAGCAGTCATACAGGGGTATCCTATAATTCACCCCTCCACTTT. Encoded protein: CASSHTGVSYNSPLHF.

This sequence joins TRBV28 and TRBJ2-7, with 12 bases that match TRBD2. With V trimmed by 6 bases and J by 3 bases, 6 bases remained unmatched. CDR3 length: 15 residues. CDR1 and CDR2 from the germline V gene are MDHEN and SYDVKM. This chain's CDR3 is CASSLATSGGYEQYF. As DNA, the CDR3 is TGTGCCAGCAGCTTGGCGACTAGCGGGGGCTACGAGCAGTACTTC.

This clone occurred a few times. This chain links TRBV19 with TRBJ1-4; TRBD1 aligns across 7 bases. CDR3 size: 15 residues. Germline values: CDR1 LNHDA, CDR2 SQIVND (reference sequence). J was trimmed by 7 bases and V by 3 bases; bases with no gene match: 8. The CDR3 DNA sequence: TGTGCCAGTAGTATCGAAGGGGGCAGGGGTGAAAAACTGTTTTTT. The encoded protein is CASSIEGGRGEKLFF.

The chain recombines TRBV11-2 with TRBJ2-7; possible D gene TRBD1, 6 bases. V was shortened by 4 bases and J by 3 bases, with 10 bases between the two germline ends. This CDR3 is built from 13 residues. Germline-derived CDR1 and CDR2 are SGHAT and FQNNGV. CDR3 nucleotide sequence: TGTGCCAGCAGCTCGACAGGATTCTACGAGCAGTACTTC. This codes for CASSSTGFYEQYF.

J is TRBJ1-2 and V is TRBV5-1; no definite D call. Germline V gene data show CDR1 as SGHRS and CDR2 as YFSETQ. V was pared by 3 bases and J by 4 bases, with 13 bases between. The CDR3 extends over 14 amino acids. This chain's CDR3 is CASSSDGSPYGYTF. DNA for the CDR3: TGCGCCAGCAGCTCCGACGGGAGCCCCTATGGCTACACCTTC.

The gene calls are TRBV4-1 and TRBJ2-1; 10 bases are shared with TRBD2. This CDR3 region has 16 residues. Germline values: CDR1 MGHRA, CDR2 YSYEKL. The V gene end was trimmed by 0 bases and the J gene end by 8 bases; junction bases not matched to a gene: 7. In nucleotides, the CDR3 is TGCGCCAGCAGCCAAGACCTAGCGGGAGCTATTTATGAGCAGTTCTTC. Translated: CASSQDLAGAIYEQFF.

This clone was observed once. The rearrangement joins TRBV12-3 or TRBV12-4 to TRBJ1-1; D is possibly TRBD1 (5 bases). This CDR3 has 13 residues. Trimming cost V 0 bases and J 4 bases, with 6 bases left between them. CDR3 bases: TGTGCCAGCAGTTTAGCTAGGGGCACTGAAGCTTTCTTT. Translated, it gives CASSLARGTEAFF.

V is TRBV5-5 and J is TRBJ1-2; 7 bases line up with TRBD1. CDR1 is SGHKS, CDR2 YYEKEE, per germline (reference sequence). The CDR3 spans 13 residues. V trimming: 4 bases; J trimming: 8 bases; junction bases outside the gene matches: 8. The CDR3 protein is CASSPGRGQGYTF. CDR3 bases: TGTGCCAGCAGCCCCGGGAGGGGGCAGGGCTACACCTTC.

The rearrangement joins TRBV24-1 to TRBJ2-2, with D possibly TRBD1 on 6 matching bases. V lost 1 base and J lost 10, with 15 bases in between. CDR3 size: 15 residues. The germline V gene encodes CDR1 KGHDR and CDR2 SFDVKD. CDR3 DNA sequence: TGTGCCACCAGTGATTTAAAGGGGGTGGTCGAGGAGCTGTTTTTT. Amino acid sequence: CATSDLKGVVEELFF.

As for this clone: Other DNA sequences in the sample encode the same CDR3. This chain connects TRBV30 to TRBJ1-5; weak D call: TRBD1 (6 bases). V lost 2 bases, J lost 2 bases, and 7 bases lay in between. Germline lookup yields CDR1 GTSNPN and CDR2 SVGIG (reference sequence). The CDR3 consists of 13 residues. The CDR3 DNA is TGTGCCTGGAGTAGACAGGGCAATCAGCCCCAGCATTTT. Protein: CAWSRQGNQPQHF.

This clone has only one observation. The DNA of the CDR3 is TGTGCCAGCAGAGCGGGACAGAACACTGAAGCTTTCTTT. Its translation: CASRAGQNTEAFF. This rearrangement joins TRBV9 to TRBJ1-1, with TRBD1 as a possible D gene (6 bases). This CDR3 spans 13 amino acids. CDR1 and CDR2 from the germline V gene are SGDLS and YYNGEE. With 5 bases removed from V and 1 base from J, the gap between germline ends came to 9 bases.

This rearrangement joins TRBV2 to TRBJ2-2; D unclear. The CDR3 consists of 13 residues. CDR1 SNHLY and CDR2 FYNNEI come from the germline V gene. Trimming cost V 2 bases and J 7 bases, with 8 bases left between them. CDR3 bases: TGTGCCAGCAGTGAATCGGTTGTCGGGGAGCTGTTTTTT. Protein product: CASSESVVGELFF.

The chain is built from TRBV7-8 and TRBJ2-4; 7 bases are shared with TRBD2. V lost 2 bases to trimming and J lost 2 bases; unmatched junction nucleotides: 15. The germline V gene has CDR1 SGHVS and CDR2 FQNEAQ. This CDR3 spans 19 amino acids. The CDR3 region is CASSLKVSGLGYPKNIQYF. In DNA, the CDR3 is TGTGCCAGCAGCTTAAAGGTCTCAGGACTAGGCTATCCCAAAAACATTCAGTACTTC.

The table lists this clone with a few counts. The chain recombines TRBV30 with TRBJ2-7, with TRBD1 matching 7 bases. V shed 4 bases and J 1 base; nucleotides not matched to a gene: 1. This CDR3 spans 12 amino acids. From germline, CDR1 is GTSNPN and CDR2 SVGIG (reference sequence). CDR3 sequence reads: CAWMDRSYEQYF. Here the CDR3 DNA reads TGTGCCTGGATGGACAGGTCCTACGAGCAGTACTTC.

Only one count was recorded for this clone. One junction end disagrees with the germline gene, perhaps due to a read error. V is TRBV10-3 and J is TRBJ2-1; 10 bases agree with TRBD2. In germline, CDR1 is ENHRY, CDR2 SYGVKD. This CDR3 spans 15 amino acids. The CDR3 sequence is CAIRASGSSHNEQFF. In DNA, the CDR3 is TGTGCCATCAGAGCTAGCGGGAGCTCCCACAATGAGCAGTTCTTC.

This clone was picked up one time. V gene TRBV6-1 combines with J gene TRBJ1-4, with 8 bases lining up with TRBD1. This CDR3 contains 20 residues. The germline V gene encodes CDR1 MNHNS and CDR2 SASEGT. V was clipped by 3 bases and J by 0 bases; unmatched bases: 15. CDR3 sequence (DNA): TGTGCCAGCAGTGAGAGAACGACAGGGGCGCTGGGTGCAACTAATGAAAAACTGTTTTTT. Residues: CASSERTTGALGATNEKLFF.

The CDR3 DNA sequence: TGTGCCAGCAGCATAAGAGGTTATGAGCAGTTCTTC. Residues: CASSIRGYEQFF. The rearrangement links TRBV11-2 to TRBJ2-1; no clear D. The V end was cut by 5 bases, the J end by 8 bases, with 10 bases between. Germline assignment: CDR1 SGHAT and CDR2 FQNNGV. The CDR3 is 12 amino acids.

This chain uses TRBV5-1 with TRBJ2-2; D possibly corresponds to TRBD2 (6 bases). CDR3 length equals 17 residues. From germline, CDR1 is SGHRS and CDR2 YFSETQ. V lost 4 bases to trimming and J lost 9 bases, with 25 bases between them. CDR3 loop: CASSPRGSGSTDWELFF. As DNA, the CDR3 is TGCGCCAGCAGCCCCCGGGGGAGCGGATCTACCGATTGGGAGCTGTTTTTT.

V and J are TRBV12-3 or TRBV12-4 and TRBJ2-1; no definite D call. The CDR3 has 11 residues. V lost 7 bases to trimming and J lost 8 bases, with 9 bases between them. CDR3 protein: CASTLTHEQFF. CDR3 bases: TGTGCCAGCACGCTAACCCATGAGCAGTTCTTC.

The chain combines TRBV5-1 with TRBJ1-1; a weak D match, TRBD1 (5 bases). This CDR3 comprises 13 residues. Trimming stripped 4 bases from V and 1 base from J, with 8 bases between. Germline-derived CDR1 and CDR2 are SGHRS and YFSETQ. The CDR3, as DNA: TGCGCCAGCAGCCCCGGACAGAACACTGAAGCTTTCTTT. Encoded protein: CASSPGQNTEAFF.